These 25 T cell receptor beta chains originate from one sample sequenced in a study of CD8 T cells in Susac syndrome. With random hexamers, reverse transcription was performed on about 0.5 to 1 ug of RNA. TCRdb re-derived calls from the immunoSEQ multiplex PCR reads in MiXCR, one entry per CDR3 protein. The table lists over 100,000 distinct CDR3 sequences, roughly 97% of them singletons. The sequencing input was CD4+ T cells from PBMCs. The receptors shown here come from a human donor in good health.

The chain employs TRBV30 and TRBJ2-2, with D tentatively TRBD1 or TRBD2 (5 bases each). Germline V gene data show CDR1 as GTSNPN and CDR2 as SVGIG (reference sequence). Between the trimmed V and J ends, which lost 0 bases and 0 bases, there was a span of 14 bases. The CDR3 covers 17 residues. The CDR3, as DNA: TGTGCCTGGAGTGTTTCGGGACGGGGAACGAACACCGGGGAGCTGTTTTTT. Translated, it gives CAWSVSGRGTNTGELFF.

This rearrangement joins TRBV6-2 or TRBV6-3 to TRBJ2-7; weak D call: TRBD2 (6 bases). The CDR3 is 15 residues long. Germline V gene sequence: CDR1 MNHEY, CDR2 SVGEGT. Trimming left V 7 bases short and J 0 bases short, with 16 bases between. The chain's CDR3 is CASTSGTHISYEQYF. In DNA form, the CDR3 reads TGTGCCAGCACCTCCGGGACTCATATCTCCTACGAGCAGTACTTC.

This clonotype was observed a single time. The chain carries TRBV5-1 and TRBJ2-7; 7 positions agree with TRBD1. CDR3 length: 16 residues. CDR1 SGHRS and CDR2 YFSETQ come from the germline V gene. After removal of 0 bases from V and 1 base from J, the junction contained 7 bases not matched to a gene. The CDR3 nucleotides read TGCGCCAGCAGCTTGGCCGGACAGGAAAGATCCTACGAGCAGTACTTC. Protein sequence: CASSLAGQERSYEQYF.

The chain employs TRBV5-1 and TRBJ2-3, with a weak D call TRBD1 (6 bases). V dropped 2 bases and J dropped 2 bases, with 9 bases sitting between them. The CDR3 has 14 residues. Per the germline V gene, CDR1 is SGHRS and CDR2 is YFSETQ. CDR3 protein: CASSFGDITDTQYF. DNA of the CDR3: TGCGCCAGCAGCTTCGGGGACATCACAGATACGCAGTATTTT.

The chain carries TRBV4-1 and TRBJ2-2; 9 nucleotides agree with TRBD1. The germline CDR1 and CDR2 sequences are MGHRA and YSYEKL. V lost 3 bases and J lost 6; bases outside the gene matches: 2. The length of the CDR3 is 14 residues. The CDR3 DNA is TGCGCCAGCAGCCATGACAGGGGGGCCGGGGAGCTGTTTTTT. Translated: CASSHDRGAGELFF.

V is TRBV3-1 and J is TRBJ2-3, with unresolved D. Trimming left V 1 base short and J 2 bases short, with 16 bases between. Germline V gives CDR1 LGHDT, CDR2 YNNKEL (reference sequence). The CDR3 sequence is 17 residues long. The CDR3, as DNA: TGTGCCAGCAGCCAAGGTCAAGCGAAGGCTTTCACAGATACGCAGTATTTT. This encodes CASSQGQAKAFTDTQYF.

CDR3 DNA: TGCGCCAGCAGCCAACCAGGGCTTGGAAACACCATATATTTT. This encodes CASSQPGLGNTIYF. This chain uses TRBV4-1 with TRBJ1-3; tentative D call: TRBD1 (5 bases). CDR3 length equals 14 residues. Germline loops: CDR1 MGHRA, CDR2 YSYEKL. The V end lost 2 bases, the J end lost 3 bases, and 8 bases lay between the germline ends.

The chain joins TRBV27 to TRBJ2-7, with 10 bases that match TRBD1. Germline CDR1 is MNHEY and CDR2 is SMNVEV (reference sequence). There are 14 residues in the CDR3. J lost 5 bases, V lost 6 bases, and 7 bases had no gene match. CDR3 bases: TGTGCCAGCAGCCGGGACAGGGGTCCCAACGAGCAGTACTTC. Translated: CASSRDRGPNEQYF.

V is TRBV6-6 and J is TRBJ1-2; D remains unclear. V gave up 2 bases and J gave up 8 bases, with 15 bases separating them. This CDR3 is 14 amino acids long. The germline gives CDR1 MNHNY, CDR2 SVGAGI (reference sequence). The CDR3 protein is CASSYVPKGNGYTF. In nucleotides, the CDR3 is TGTGCCAGCAGTTACGTCCCCAAAGGAAACGGCTACACCTTC.

This clonotype was observed once. This chain uses TRBV6-1 with TRBJ1-2; 10 positions match TRBD1. The CDR3 has 15 residues. Germline CDR1 is MNHNS and CDR2 is SASEGT. Losses at the gene ends were 3 bases for V and 4 bases for J; bases not matched to a gene: 5. CDR3 in amino acids: CASSDRTGGSYGYTF. The CDR3 bases are TGTGCCAGCAGTGACCGGACAGGGGGATCCTATGGCTACACCTTC.

The chain uses TRBV5-1 and TRBJ1-4, with D maybe TRBD1 (6 bases). Trimming pared 0 bases from V and 7 bases from J, leaving 10 bases between. The V gene's germline CDR1 is SGHRS and CDR2 YFSETQ. The CDR3 spans 14 residues. CDR3 sequence (DNA): TGCGCCAGCAGCTTGGACAGGGTTGGTGAAAAACTGTTTTTT. Residues: CASSLDRVGEKLFF.

The rearrangement joins TRBV28 to TRBJ2-1; D is perhaps TRBD1 or TRBD2 (6 bases each). There are 12 residues in the CDR3. CDR1 MDHEN and CDR2 SYDVKM come from the germline V gene. The germline V and J ends were trimmed by 5 bases and 7 bases, with 9 bases remaining between them. Here the CDR3 reads CASSTGRNEQFF. DNA of the CDR3: TGTGCCAGCAGTACAGGGAGGAATGAGCAGTTCTTC.

The chain couples TRBV7-2 to TRBJ2-5; D is ambiguous. Trimming cost V 2 bases and J 2 bases, with 15 bases left between them. The CDR3 is made up of 16 amino acids. Germline CDR1 reads SGHTA; CDR2 reads FQGNSA. This chain's CDR3 is CASSLLSTSRQETQYF. In DNA, the CDR3 is TGTGCCAGCAGCTTACTAAGCACAAGCCGTCAAGAGACCCAGTACTTC.

A note on this clonotype: A junction end diverges from the germline sequence, so it may reflect a read error. This chain joins TRBV7-7 and TRBJ2-3; D not certain. This CDR3 comprises 16 residues. Germline V gene sequence: CDR1 SSHAT, CDR2 FNYEAQ (reference sequence). The CDR3 bases are TGTGCTAGCAGCCCATCATACCAGAAAATAAGGGATACGCAGTATTTT. Translation gives CASSPSYQKIRDTQYF. Filled out from reference TRBV7-7 and TRBJ2-3, the complete variable domain reads GAGVSQSPRYKVTKRGQDVTLRCDPISSHATLYWYQQALGQGPEFLTYFNYEAQPDKSGLPSDRFSAERPEGSISTLTIQRTEQRDSAMYRCASSPSYQKIRDTQYFGPGTRLTVL.

V usage is TRBV7-2 and J usage is TRBJ2-1; 8 bases line up with TRBD2. The germline gives CDR1 SGHTA, CDR2 FQGNSA. The CDR3 has 16 amino acids. V shed 4 bases, J shed 7 bases, and the junction held 12 bases outside the gene matches. Here the CDR3 DNA reads TGTGCCAGCAGCTCTATGGGGAGACTAGCGAGAAATGAGCAGTTCTTC. As protein: CASSSMGRLARNEQFF. Full variable domain (outside the CDR3, taken from reference TRBV7-2 and TRBJ2-1): GAGVSQSPSNKVTEKGKDVELRCDPISGHTALYWYRQSLGQGLEFLIYFQGNSAPDKSGLPSDRFSAERTGGSVSTLTIQRTQQEDSAVYLCASSSMGRLARNEQFFGPGTRLTVL.

The chain employs TRBV7-2 and TRBJ2-7; 8 nucleotides agree with TRBD1. The CDR3 spans 14 residues. Germline trimming cut 3 bases from V and 3 bases from J; bases unmatched to any gene: 4. Germline CDR1 is SGHTA and CDR2 is FQGNSA. CDR3: CASSFDRGNYEQYF. For the CDR3, the DNA is TGTGCCAGCAGCTTCGACAGGGGAAACTACGAGCAGTACTTC.

This rearrangement joins TRBV29-1 to TRBJ2-1; TRBD1 matches at 7 bases. This CDR3 is 14 amino acids long. The junction had 5 bases not matched to a gene; V was cut back by 4 bases and J by 2 bases. The V gene's germline CDR1 is SQVTM and CDR2 ANQGSEA. DNA of the CDR3: TGCAGCGTTGGGCGGCAGGGGGCCTACAATGAGCAGTTCTTC. It encodes CSVGRQGAYNEQFF.

V gene TRBV11-1 combines with J gene TRBJ2-3; TRBD2 agrees at 10 bases. The V gene's germline CDR1 is SGHAT and CDR2 FQDESV (reference sequence). With 3 bases clipped from V and 8 bases from J, the junction kept 8 bases outside the gene matches. This CDR3 spans 15 amino acids. The CDR3 DNA reads as TGTGCCAGCAGCTTGAACGAGCGGGGGGGGAGTACGCAGTATTTT. It yields the protein CASSLNERGGSTQYF.

The V and J genes are TRBV7-9 and TRBJ2-5; the match to TRBD1 covers 8 bases. This CDR3 region has 14 residues. V lost 5 bases and J lost 5; bases outside the gene matches: 7. CDR1 is SEHNR and CDR2 is FQNEAQ in the germline V gene (reference sequence). The CDR3 DNA reads TGTGCCAGCAGCCCCCCAGGGGGCCGGGAGACCCAGTACTTC. Translation gives CASSPPGGRETQYF.

The rearrangement joins TRBV20-1 to TRBJ1-2; D possibly corresponds to TRBD1 (6 bases). CDR1 and CDR2 (germline): DFQATT, SNEGSKA (reference sequence). With 2 bases removed from V and 0 bases from J, the gap between germline ends came to 22 bases. The CDR3 contains 18 residues. The CDR3 loop reads CSARSPRTAVSPNYGYTF. CDR3 DNA: TGCAGTGCTAGATCGCCTAGGACAGCCGTAAGCCCTAACTATGGCTACACCTTC.

The rearrangement links TRBV7-9 to TRBJ2-7, with TRBD2 identical over 8 bases. CDR3 length: 14 amino acids. Looked up from germline, CDR1 is SEHNR and CDR2 is FQNEAQ (reference sequence). Unmatched junction bases numbered 3, after V lost 2 bases and J lost 3 bases. For the CDR3, the DNA is TGTGCCAGCAGCTTAACTAGCGGAATCTACGAGCAGTACTTC. It encodes CASSLTSGIYEQYF.

This clonotype has a single count. V gene TRBV4-1 combines with J gene TRBJ2-5; D gene unclear. Trimming took 1 base from V and 0 from J, leaving 9 bases between them. This CDR3 contains 15 residues. The germline V gene encodes CDR1 MGHRA and CDR2 YSYEKL. The DNA of the CDR3 is TGCGCCAGCAGCCAAGTTACGACTTACCAAGAGACCCAGTACTTC. Translated: CASSQVTTYQETQYF.

V is TRBV12-3 or TRBV12-4 and J is TRBJ2-7; 8 bases are a match to TRBD1. The CDR3 is 15 amino acids. J gave up 1 base and V 3 bases, and 5 bases lay outside the gene matches. CDR3 in amino acids: CASSFRQGPSYEQYF. The CDR3 bases are TGTGCCAGCAGTTTCCGACAGGGGCCATCCTACGAGCAGTACTTC.

In this sample, this clonotype turned up once. The genes are TRBV12-3 or TRBV12-4 and TRBJ2-7; TRBD2 matches 8 bases. V dropped 6 bases and J dropped 6; count of bases not matched to a gene: 16. This CDR3 contains 16 residues. This CDR3 is CASSPGLAGMLSEQYF. DNA for the CDR3: TGTGCCAGCAGCCCCGGGTTAGCGGGAATGTTAAGCGAGCAGTACTTC.

The rearrangement links TRBV6-2 or TRBV6-3 to TRBJ2-5; TRBD2 aligns across 13 bases. The V gene end was trimmed by 6 bases and the J gene end by 1 base; junction bases not matched to a gene: 5. The germline V gene encodes CDR1 MNHEY and CDR2 SVGEGT. The CDR3 contains 16 residues. The CDR3 region is CASSPGTSGVQETQYF. The CDR3 DNA reads TGTGCCAGCAGCCCCGGGACTAGCGGGGTCCAAGAGACCCAGTACTTC.